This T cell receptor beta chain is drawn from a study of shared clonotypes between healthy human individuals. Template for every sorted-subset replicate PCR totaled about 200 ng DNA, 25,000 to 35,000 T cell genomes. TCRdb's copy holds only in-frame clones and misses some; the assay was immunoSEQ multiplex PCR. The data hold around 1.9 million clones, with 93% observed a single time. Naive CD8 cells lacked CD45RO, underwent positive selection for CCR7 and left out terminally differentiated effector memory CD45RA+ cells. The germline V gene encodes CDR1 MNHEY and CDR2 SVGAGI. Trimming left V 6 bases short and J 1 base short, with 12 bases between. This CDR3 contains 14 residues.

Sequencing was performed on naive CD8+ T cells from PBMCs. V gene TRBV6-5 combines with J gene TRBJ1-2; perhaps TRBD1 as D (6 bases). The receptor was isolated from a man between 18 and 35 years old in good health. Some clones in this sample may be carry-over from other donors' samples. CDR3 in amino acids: CASSPDRFNYGYTF. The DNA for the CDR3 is TGTGCCAGCAGCCCCGACAGGTTTAACTATGGCTACACCTTC.